Following are 9 T cell receptor beta chains from one sample sequenced in a study of blood T cell repertoires in COVID-19. Produced via immunoSEQ multiplex PCR; TCRdb's table is partial and in-frame only. There are some 180,000 clones in the sample; 70% to 80% occur only once, and nearly 6% lies in the top ten. The sequenced sample was peripheral blood. Receptors originate from a woman aged 40-49 years with COVID-19, enrolled during active disease.

This chain joins TRBV4-1 and TRBJ2-1; 8 bases match TRBD2. V shed 0 bases and J 10 bases; nucleotides not matched to a gene: 8. Germline lookup yields CDR1 MGHRA and CDR2 YSYEKL. There are 15 residues in the CDR3. CDR3 protein: CASSQDVQREREQFF. As DNA, the CDR3 is TGCGCCAGCAGCCAAGATGTTCAGCGGGAGAGGGAGCAGTTCTTC.

J is TRBJ2-3 and V is TRBV29-1; no clear D. Trimming stripped 6 bases from V and 2 bases from J, with 9 bases between. The germline gives CDR1 SQVTM, CDR2 ANQGSEA. The CDR3 runs to 12 residues. Here the CDR3 DNA reads TGCAGCGTGAGGCAGTACACAGATACGCAGTATTTT. It translates to CSVRQYTDTQYF.

The CDR3 loop reads CASSLGGGFSYEQYF. The CDR3 DNA follows: TGTGCCAGCAGCTTAGGAGGGGGATTTTCCTACGAGCAGTACTTC. The chain is built from TRBV7-2 and TRBJ2-7; D perhaps matches TRBD1 (6 bases). CDR3 length: 15 amino acids. The V and J ends lost 1 base and 1 base respectively, with 11 bases between them. Germline CDR1 reads SGHTA; CDR2 reads FQGNSA. The variable domain in full, completed from reference TRBV7-2 and TRBJ2-7, reads GAGVSQSPSNKVTEKGKDVELRCDPISGHTALYWYRQSLGQGLEFLIYFQGNSAPDKSGLPSDRFSAERTGGSVSTLTIQRTQQEDSAVYLCASSLGGGFSYEQYFGPGTRLTVT.

V is TRBV7-8 and J is TRBJ1-4; TRBD1 matches at 8 bases. Trimming at V came to 5 bases and at J to 3 bases, leaving 2 bases not matched to a gene. CDR1 and CDR2 from the germline V gene are SGHVS and FQNEAQ. This CDR3 has 14 residues. The CDR3 is CASSVQGANEKLFF. DNA for the CDR3: TGTGCCAGCAGCGTACAGGGGGCTAATGAAAAACTGTTTTTT.

The genes are TRBV25-1 and TRBJ2-3; weak D call: TRBD2 (6 bases). Trimming shortened V by 1 base and J by 6 bases, and 14 bases separated the two germline ends. The CDR3 runs 15 residues. Germline V gene lookup returns CDR1 MGHDK and CDR2 SYGVNS. The CDR3 spells CASSESFVGGDTQYF. The DNA of the CDR3 is TGTGCCAGCAGTGAATCATTTGTTGGAGGGGATACGCAGTATTTT.

The chain joins TRBV5-1 to TRBJ2-7; perhaps TRBD1 as D (6 bases). CDR1 is SGHRS and CDR2 is YFSETQ in the germline V gene. Trimming pared 7 bases from V and 4 bases from J, leaving 15 bases between. This CDR3 is built from 13 residues. CDR3 sequence (DNA): TGCGCCAGCGGCCGGGACAATTTATACGAGCAGTACTTC. Translating it yields CASGRDNLYEQYF.

This chain uses TRBV5-4 with TRBJ2-7; 7 bases map to TRBD1. Germline assignment: CDR1 SGHNT and CDR2 YYREEE (reference sequence). CDR3 size: 13 residues. The junction had 6 bases not matched to a gene; V was cut back by 4 bases and J by 5 bases. The CDR3 spells CASSNRGVDEQYF. CDR3 nucleotides: TGTGCCAGCAGCAACAGGGGCGTCGACGAGCAGTACTTC.

In its sample, this clone was seen once. This chain uses TRBV7-2 with TRBJ2-1; TRBD2 matches 10 bases. The CDR3 totals 16 residues. The germline gives CDR1 SGHTA, CDR2 FQGNSA. J was trimmed by 6 bases and V by 8 bases; bases with no gene match: 13. In nucleotides, the CDR3 is TGTGCCAGCCTCCTCTCGGGTGGGACTAGCGTCAATGAGCAGTTCTTC. The encoded protein is CASLLSGGTSVNEQFF. Full variable domain (missing parts from reference TRBV7-2 and TRBJ2-1): GAGVSQSPSNKVTEKGKDVELRCDPISGHTALYWYRQSLGQGLEFLIYFQGNSAPDKSGLPSDRFSAERTGGSVSTLTIQRTQQEDSAVYLCASLLSGGTSVNEQFFGPGTRLTVL.

This chain joins TRBV5-1 and TRBJ2-7; perhaps TRBD2 as D (6 bases). V shed 3 bases and J shed 2 bases, with 12 bases lying between them. There are 14 residues in the CDR3. Looked up from germline, CDR1 is SGHRS and CDR2 is YFSETQ. CDR3: CASSWGLGPYEQYF. For the CDR3, the DNA is TGCGCCAGCAGCTGGGGACTGGGTCCCTACGAGCAGTACTTC.